The T cell receptor beta chain described here comes from a study of T cells in Graves' hyperthyroidism and ophthalmopathy. Amplified TCR beta CDR3 regions came from RNA transcripts. Initially, a first-round RT-PCR of the TCR CDR3 employed the HTBI primer set. Each CDR3 protein is one row after TCRdb ran MiXCR on the multiplex PCR reads. The sample records hundreds of thousands of distinct CDR3 sequences, around 21% being singletons. V lost 3 bases, J lost 4 bases, and 5 bases stayed unmatched. CDR1 is SGHRS and CDR2 is YFSETQ in the germline V gene. This CDR3 has 16 residues. This receptor was taken from a man aged 30 to 45 with Graves' ophthalmopathy. V is TRBV5-1 and J is TRBJ2-5, with 14 bases that match TRBD2. The sample consisted of blood. The CDR3 DNA sequence: TGCGCCAGCAGCTCGGGACTAGCGGGAGTAGCAGAGACCCAGTACTTC. Amino acid sequence: CASSSGLAGVAETQYF. Full variable domain (missing parts from reference TRBV5-1 and TRBJ2-5): KAGVTQTPRYLIKTRGQQVTLSCSPISGHRSVSWYQQTPGQGLQFLFEYFSETQRNKGNFPGRFSGRQFSNSRSEMNVSTLELGDSALYLCASSSGLAGVAETQYFGPGTRLLVL.